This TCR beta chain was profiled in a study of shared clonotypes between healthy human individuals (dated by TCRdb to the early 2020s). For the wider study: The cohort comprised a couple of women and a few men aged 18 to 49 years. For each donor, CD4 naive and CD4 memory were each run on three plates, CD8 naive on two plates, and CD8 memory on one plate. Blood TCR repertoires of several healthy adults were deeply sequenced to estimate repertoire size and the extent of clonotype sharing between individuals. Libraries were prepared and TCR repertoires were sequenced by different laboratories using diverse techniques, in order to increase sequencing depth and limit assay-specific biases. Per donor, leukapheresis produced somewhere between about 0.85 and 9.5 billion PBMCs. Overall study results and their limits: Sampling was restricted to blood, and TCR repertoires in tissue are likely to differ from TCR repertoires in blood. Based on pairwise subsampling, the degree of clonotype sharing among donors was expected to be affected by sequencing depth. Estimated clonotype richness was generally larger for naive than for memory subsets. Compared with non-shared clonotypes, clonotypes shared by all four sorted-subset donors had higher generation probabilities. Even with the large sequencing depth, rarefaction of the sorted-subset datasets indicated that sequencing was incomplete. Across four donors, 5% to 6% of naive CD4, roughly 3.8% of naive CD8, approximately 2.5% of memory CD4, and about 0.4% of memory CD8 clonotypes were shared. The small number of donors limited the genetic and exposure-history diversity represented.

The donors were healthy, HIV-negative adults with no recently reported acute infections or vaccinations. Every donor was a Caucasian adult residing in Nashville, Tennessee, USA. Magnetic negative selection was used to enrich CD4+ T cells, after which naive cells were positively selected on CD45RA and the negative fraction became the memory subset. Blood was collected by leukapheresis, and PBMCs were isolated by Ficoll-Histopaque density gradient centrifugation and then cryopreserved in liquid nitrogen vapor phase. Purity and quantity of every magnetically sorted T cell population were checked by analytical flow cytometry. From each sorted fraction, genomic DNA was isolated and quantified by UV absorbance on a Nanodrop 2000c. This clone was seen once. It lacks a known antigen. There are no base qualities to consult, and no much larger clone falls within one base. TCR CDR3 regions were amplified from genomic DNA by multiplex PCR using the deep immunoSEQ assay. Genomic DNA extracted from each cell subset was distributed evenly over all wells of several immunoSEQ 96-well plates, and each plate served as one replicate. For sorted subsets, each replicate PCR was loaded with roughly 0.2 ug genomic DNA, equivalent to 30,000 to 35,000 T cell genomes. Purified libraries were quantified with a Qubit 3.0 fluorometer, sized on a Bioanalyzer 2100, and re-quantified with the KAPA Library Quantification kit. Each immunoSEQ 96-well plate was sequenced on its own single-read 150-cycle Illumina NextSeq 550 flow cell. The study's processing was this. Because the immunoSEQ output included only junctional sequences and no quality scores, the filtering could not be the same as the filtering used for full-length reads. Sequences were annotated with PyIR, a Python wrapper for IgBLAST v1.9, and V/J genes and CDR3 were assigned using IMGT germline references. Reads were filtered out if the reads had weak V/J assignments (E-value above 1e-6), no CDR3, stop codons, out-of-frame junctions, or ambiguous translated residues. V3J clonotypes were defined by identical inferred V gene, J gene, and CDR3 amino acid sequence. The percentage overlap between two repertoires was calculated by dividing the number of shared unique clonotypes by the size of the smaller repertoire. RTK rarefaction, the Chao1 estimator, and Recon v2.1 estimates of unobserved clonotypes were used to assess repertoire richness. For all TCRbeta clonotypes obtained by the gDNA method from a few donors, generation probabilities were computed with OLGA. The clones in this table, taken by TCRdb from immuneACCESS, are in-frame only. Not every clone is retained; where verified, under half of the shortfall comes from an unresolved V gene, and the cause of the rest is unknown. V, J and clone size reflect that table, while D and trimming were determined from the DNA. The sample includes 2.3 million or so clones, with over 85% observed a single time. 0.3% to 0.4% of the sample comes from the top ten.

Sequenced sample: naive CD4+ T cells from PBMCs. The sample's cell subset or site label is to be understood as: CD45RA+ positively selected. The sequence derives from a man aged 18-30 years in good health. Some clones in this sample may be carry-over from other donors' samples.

The CDR3 region has the sequence CASSKTSGQNIQYF. The bases read TGTGCCAGCAGTAAAACTAGCGGTCAAAACATTCAGTACTTC. The chain links TRBV27 with TRBJ2-4, with 8 central nucleotides matching TRBD2. The CDR3 starts with the cysteine, ends with the phenylalanine, and has 14 residues. CDR3 DNA is the only sequence kept; it has 42 bases, read in frame from the first base. The germline V gene (reference sequence) gives CDR1 as MNHEY and CDR2 as SMNVEV. V is trimmed back by 5 bases and J by 5 bases, and the junction contains 5 bases that no gene match accounts for.